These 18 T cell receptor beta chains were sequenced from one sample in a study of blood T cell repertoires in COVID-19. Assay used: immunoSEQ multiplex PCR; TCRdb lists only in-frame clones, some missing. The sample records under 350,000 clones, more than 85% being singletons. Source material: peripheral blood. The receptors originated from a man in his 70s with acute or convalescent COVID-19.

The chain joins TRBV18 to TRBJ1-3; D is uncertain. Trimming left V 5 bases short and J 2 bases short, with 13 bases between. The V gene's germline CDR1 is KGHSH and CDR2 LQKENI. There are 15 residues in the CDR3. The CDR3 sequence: CASSDNAGAGNTIYF. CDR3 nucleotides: TGTGCCAGCTCAGATAATGCGGGCGCTGGAAACACCATATATTTT.

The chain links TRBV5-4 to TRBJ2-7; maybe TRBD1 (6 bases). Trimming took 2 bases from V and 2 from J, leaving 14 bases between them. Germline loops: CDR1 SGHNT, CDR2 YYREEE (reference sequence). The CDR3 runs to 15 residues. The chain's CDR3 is CASSLRGGTTYEQYF. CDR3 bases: TGTGCCAGCAGCTTAAGAGGGGGAACTACCTACGAGCAGTACTTC.

CDR3 loop: CASRVGLAGTYEQYF. DNA of the CDR3: TGCGCCAGCAGAGTGGGACTAGCGGGGACCTACGAGCAGTACTTC. The rearrangement uses TRBV5-1 and TRBJ2-7; 13 bases are a match to TRBD2. V trimming: 5 bases; J trimming: 2 bases; junction bases outside the gene matches: 4. Per germline, CDR1 SGHRS and CDR2 YFSETQ. This CDR3 contains 15 residues.

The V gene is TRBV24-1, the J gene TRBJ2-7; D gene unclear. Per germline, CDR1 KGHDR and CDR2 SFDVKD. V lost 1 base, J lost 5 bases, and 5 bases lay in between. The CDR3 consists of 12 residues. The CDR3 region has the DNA TGTGCCACCAGTGATTTTCGGGACGAGCAGTACTTC. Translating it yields CATSDFRDEQYF.

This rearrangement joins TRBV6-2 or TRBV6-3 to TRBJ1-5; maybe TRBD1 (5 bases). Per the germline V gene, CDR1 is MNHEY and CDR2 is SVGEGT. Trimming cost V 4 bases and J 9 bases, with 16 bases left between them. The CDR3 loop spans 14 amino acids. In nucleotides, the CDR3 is TGTGCCAGCAGTTCGATACAGGATAGGCTGCCCCAGCATTTT. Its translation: CASSSIQDRLPQHF.

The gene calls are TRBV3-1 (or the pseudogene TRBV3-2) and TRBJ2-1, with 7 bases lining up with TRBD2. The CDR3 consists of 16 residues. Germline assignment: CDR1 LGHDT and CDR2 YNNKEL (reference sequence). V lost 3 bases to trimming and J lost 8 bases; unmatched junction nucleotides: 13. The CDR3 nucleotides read TGTGCCAGCAGCCAGGGGGGGACTATAGCCGGGGATGAGCAGTTCTTC. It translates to CASSQGGTIAGDEQFF.

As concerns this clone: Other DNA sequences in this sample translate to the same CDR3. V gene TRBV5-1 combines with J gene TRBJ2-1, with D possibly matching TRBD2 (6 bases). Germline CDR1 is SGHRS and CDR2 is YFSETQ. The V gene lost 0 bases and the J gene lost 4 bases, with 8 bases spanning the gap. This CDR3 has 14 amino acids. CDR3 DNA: TGCGCCAGCAGCTTGGTTGGAGGGTACAATGAGCAGTTCTTC. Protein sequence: CASSLVGGYNEQFF.

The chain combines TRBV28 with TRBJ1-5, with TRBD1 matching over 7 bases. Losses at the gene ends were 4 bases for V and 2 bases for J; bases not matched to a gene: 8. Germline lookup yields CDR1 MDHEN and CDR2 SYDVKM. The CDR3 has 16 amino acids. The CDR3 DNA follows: TGTGCCAGCAGTTCAGGACAGGCCGGGGGCAATCAGCCCCAGCATTTT. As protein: CASSSGQAGGNQPQHF.

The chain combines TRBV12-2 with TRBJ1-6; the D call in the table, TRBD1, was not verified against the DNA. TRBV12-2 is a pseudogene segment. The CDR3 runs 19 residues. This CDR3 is CASRVGTGELGSLFSPLHF. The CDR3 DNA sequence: TGTGCAAGTCGCGTAGGGACAGGGGAATTAGGGTCGTTATTTTCACCCCTCCACTTT.

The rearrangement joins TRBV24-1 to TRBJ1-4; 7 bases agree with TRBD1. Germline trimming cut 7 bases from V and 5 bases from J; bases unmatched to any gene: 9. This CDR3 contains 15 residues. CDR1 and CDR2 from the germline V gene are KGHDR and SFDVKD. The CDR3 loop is CATSDTGDNNEKLFF. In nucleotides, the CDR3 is TGTGCCACCAGCGATACAGGGGACAACAATGAAAAACTGTTTTTT.

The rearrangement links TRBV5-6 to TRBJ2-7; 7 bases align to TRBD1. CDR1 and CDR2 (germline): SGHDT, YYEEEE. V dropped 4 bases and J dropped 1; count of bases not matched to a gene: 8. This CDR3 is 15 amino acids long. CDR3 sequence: CASSHPRGNSYEQYF. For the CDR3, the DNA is TGTGCCAGCAGCCACCCCAGGGGGAATTCCTACGAGCAGTACTTC.

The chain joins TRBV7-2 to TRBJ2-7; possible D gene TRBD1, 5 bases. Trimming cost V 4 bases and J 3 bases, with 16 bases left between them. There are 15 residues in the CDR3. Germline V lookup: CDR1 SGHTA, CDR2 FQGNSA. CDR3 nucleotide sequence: TGTGCCAGCAGCTCTGGACCGACAGTGCGCTACGAGCAGTACTTC. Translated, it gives CASSSGPTVRYEQYF.

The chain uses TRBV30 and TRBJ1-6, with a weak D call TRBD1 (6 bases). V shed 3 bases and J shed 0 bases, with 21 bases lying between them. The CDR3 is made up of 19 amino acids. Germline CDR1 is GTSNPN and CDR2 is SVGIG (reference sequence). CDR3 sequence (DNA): TGTGCCTGGAGAACAGGGCGCTTTATTCCAAGCTCCTATAATTCACCCCTCCACTTT. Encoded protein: CAWRTGRFIPSSYNSPLHF.

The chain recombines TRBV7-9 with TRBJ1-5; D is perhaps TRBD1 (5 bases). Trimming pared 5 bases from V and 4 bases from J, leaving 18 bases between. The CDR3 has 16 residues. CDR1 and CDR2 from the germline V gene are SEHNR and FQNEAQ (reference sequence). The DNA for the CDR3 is TGTGCCAGCAGCACATTAGACAGTAGACCAAATCAGCCCCAGCATTTT. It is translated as CASSTLDSRPNQPQHF.

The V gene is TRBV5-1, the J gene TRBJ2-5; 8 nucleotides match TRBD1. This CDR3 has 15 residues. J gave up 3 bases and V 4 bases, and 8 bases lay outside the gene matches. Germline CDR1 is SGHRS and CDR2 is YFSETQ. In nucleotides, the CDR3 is TGCGCCAGCAGCCCTGATGGACAGGGAGAAGAGACCCAGTACTTC. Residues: CASSPDGQGEETQYF. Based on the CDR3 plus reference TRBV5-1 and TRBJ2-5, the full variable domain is KAGVTQTPRYLIKTRGQQVTLSCSPISGHRSVSWYQQTPGQGLQFLFEYFSETQRNKGNFPGRFSGRQFSNSRSEMNVSTLELGDSALYLCASSPDGQGEETQYFGPGTRLLVL.

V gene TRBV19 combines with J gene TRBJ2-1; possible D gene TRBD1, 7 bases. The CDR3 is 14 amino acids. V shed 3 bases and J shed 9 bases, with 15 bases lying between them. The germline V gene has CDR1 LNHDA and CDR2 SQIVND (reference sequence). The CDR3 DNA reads TGTGCCAGTAGTATTGCAGGGGGGACCCGTGAGCAGTTCTTC. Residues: CASSIAGGTREQFF.

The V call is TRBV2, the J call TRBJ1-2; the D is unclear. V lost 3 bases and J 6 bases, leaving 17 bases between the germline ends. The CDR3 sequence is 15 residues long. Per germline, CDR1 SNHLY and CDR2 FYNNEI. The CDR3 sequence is CASSDAHSNGHGYTF. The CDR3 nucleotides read TGTGCCAGCAGTGACGCTCACTCAAATGGGCATGGCTACACCTTC.

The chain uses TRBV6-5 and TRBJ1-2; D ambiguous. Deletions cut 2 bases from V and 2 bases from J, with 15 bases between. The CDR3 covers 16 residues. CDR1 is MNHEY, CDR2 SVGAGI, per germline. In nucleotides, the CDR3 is TGTGCCAGCAGTTACGGCAGATCCGTTCAAAACTATGGCTACACCTTC. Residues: CASSYGRSVQNYGYTF.